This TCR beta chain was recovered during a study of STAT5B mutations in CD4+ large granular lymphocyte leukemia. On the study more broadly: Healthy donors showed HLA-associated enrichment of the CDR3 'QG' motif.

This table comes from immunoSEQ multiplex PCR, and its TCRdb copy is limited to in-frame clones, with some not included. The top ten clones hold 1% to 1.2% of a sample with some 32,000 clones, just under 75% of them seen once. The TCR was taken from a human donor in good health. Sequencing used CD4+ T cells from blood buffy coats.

CDR3 sequence (DNA): TGTGCCAGTAGTGGAAGGCCCACCTACAATGAGCAGTTCTTC. This gives the protein CASSGRPTYNEQFF. The V gene is TRBV19, the J gene TRBJ2-1; D gene ambiguous. This CDR3 has 14 amino acids. Trimming took off 5 bases at V and 2 bases at J, with 10 bases between the two ends. CDR1 and CDR2 (germline): LNHDA, SQIVND (reference sequence).